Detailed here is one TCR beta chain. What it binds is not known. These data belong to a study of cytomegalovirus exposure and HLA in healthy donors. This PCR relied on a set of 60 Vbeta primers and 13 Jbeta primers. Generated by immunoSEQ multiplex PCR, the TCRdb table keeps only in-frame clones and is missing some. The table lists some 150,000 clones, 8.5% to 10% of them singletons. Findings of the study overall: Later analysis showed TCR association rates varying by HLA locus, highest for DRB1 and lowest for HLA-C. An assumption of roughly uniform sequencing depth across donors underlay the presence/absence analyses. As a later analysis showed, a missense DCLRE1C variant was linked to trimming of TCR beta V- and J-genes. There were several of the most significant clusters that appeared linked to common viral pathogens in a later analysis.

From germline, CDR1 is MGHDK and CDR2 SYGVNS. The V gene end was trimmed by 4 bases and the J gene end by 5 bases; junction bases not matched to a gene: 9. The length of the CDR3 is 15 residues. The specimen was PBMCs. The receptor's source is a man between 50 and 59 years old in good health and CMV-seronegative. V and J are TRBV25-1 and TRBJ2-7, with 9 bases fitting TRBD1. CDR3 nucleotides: TGTGCCAGCAGTGCTCCCCGGGACAGGGACAACGAGCAGTACTTC. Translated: CASSAPRDRDNEQYF.